This T cell receptor beta chain was retrieved from a study of shared clonotypes between healthy human individuals. Broader study findings: Rarefaction indicated that sorted-subset sequencing remained incomplete although depth was large. Memory subsets had estimated richness that was generally smaller than that of naive subsets.

The method was immunoSEQ multiplex PCR; TCRdb's version includes in-frame clones alone and lacks a portion of them. The data show 2 million to 2.5 million clones, roughly 90% seen once. Trimming took off 5 bases at V and 2 bases at J, with 13 bases between the two ends. Germline CDR1 reads MDHEN; CDR2 reads SYDVKM. This CDR3 contains 14 residues. About this clone: Its antigen is not identified.

V usage is TRBV28 and J usage is TRBJ2-7, with unresolved D. The source material was naive CD4+ T cells from PBMCs. As to subset: CD45RA+ positively selected. The receptor comes from a young man in good health. Some clones in this sample may be carry-over from other donors' samples. The CDR3 region has the DNA TGTGCCAGCAGTCCCCGCCGAGCCCCCTACGAGCAGTACTTC. Its protein is CASSPRRAPYEQYF.